The entry below describes one T cell receptor beta chain. No antigen is known for it. Base quality data are lacking; no much larger clone is found one base away. This specimen belongs to a study of blood T cell repertoires in COVID-19 (dated by TCRdb to 2020 to 2022). Context from the whole study: Samples from collaborators originated in the United States, Italy and Spain and spanned both the acute and convalescent phases of COVID-19. The prospective study material was composed of cDNA or gDNA derived from T cells, B-cell-depleted T cells, or PBMCs. Deeply sampled blood TCRbeta repertoires from subjects exposed to, actively infected with, or recovered from COVID-19 were included in the dataset. The repertoires were released in a freely available public database intended as a resource for research on the immune response to SARS-CoV-2. Samples came from the ongoing ImmuneRACE study (first 160 participants) plus 1,254 subjects from 6 global collaborators. Nearly every sample came with metadata listing a de-identified subject ID, COVID-19 status, age in years and sex. Where HLA class I and class II types were available, the types were taken from metadata supplied by the sample provider, not from assay-based typing.

V is trimmed back by 5 bases and J by 0 bases, and the junction contains 11 bases that no gene match accounts for. Per the germline V gene, SGHRS is the CDR1 and YFSETQ is the CDR2. Measured from the cysteine to the phenylalanine, the CDR3 is 19 residues long. The retained sequence is limited to the CDR3, 57 bases, with the frame set at the first base. The immunoSEQ Assay, a bias-controlled multiplex PCR, was used to amplify TCRbeta CDR3 regions from genomic DNA. Concerning the study's data processing: The number of nucleated cells in each sample was estimated by amplification of reference gene primers within the assay. To quantify the absolute abundance of each unique TCRbeta CDR3 rearrangement, sequence reads were collapsed and filtered. For each sample, productive Simpson clonality was calculated by taking the square root of Simpson's diversity index across productive rearrangements. What TCRdb holds here is the immuneACCESS table cut down to in-frame rearrangements. Part of the clones is not present; checked against another copy, under half of the missing clones reflect an unresolved V gene, and the others are unexplained. V and J calls and clone size are copied from that table; D and trimming were computed from the DNA. Recorded for this sample are roughly 160,000 clones; about 84% of them occurred a single time. The ten most abundant clones make up 10% to 15% of the sample.

Study-wide findings and limitations: How much clinical and demographic metadata was included differed by source and by participant, and the metadata was provided uncurated.

In the prospective study, participants were roughly 18 to 100 years old, resided in approximately 22 geographic areas of the United States, and were enrolled through a virtual design. To assign participants to cohorts, the prospective study relied on clinical history that participants themselves reported in a screening survey and a study questionnaire. For ImmuneRACE Cohort 3, a participant was defined as recovered based on two consecutive negative NP/OP PCR tests, clearance by a healthcare professional, or resolution of symptoms. Mobile phlebotomists in the prospective study collected whole blood, serum and a nasopharyngeal or oropharyngeal swab from every participant. Prospective study participants could optionally give additional blood draws and questionnaires over an approximately two-month period. Blood samples from the prospective study were shipped frozen or at room temperature prior to DNA extraction.

What was sequenced was PBMCs or T cells enriched from blood (not recorded which). The receptor comes from a man aged 45-65 years who had recovered from COVID-19. The chain employs TRBV5-1 and TRBJ2-1; 13 middle bases align to TRBD2. The base sequence is TGCGCCAGCAGACCAGGGACTAGCGGGGTTAAGAGCTCCTACAATGAGCAGTTCTTC. Its protein product is CASRPGTSGVKSSYNEQFF.